Below, one TCR beta chain is given with its context. These data come from a study of blood T cell repertoires in COVID-19. V was cut by 4 bases and J by 2 bases, with 15 bases left in between. From germline, CDR1 is LNHDA and CDR2 SQIVND (reference sequence). The CDR3 is 16 amino acids. Original processing notes: Reference gene primers were amplified, and this amplification served to estimate nucleated cell counts. Libraries were prepared by immunoSEQ multiplex PCR; TCRdb keeps only in-frame clonotypes and omits some of them. Clone size and V and J calls were adopted from that table, with D and trimming inferred from the DNA. The data contain 280,000 or so clones, approximately 84% of them seen just once; the ten biggest clones take up about 2.2%.

This clonotype originated in a woman aged 30 to 39 who had recovered from COVID-19. The rearrangement joins TRBV19 to TRBJ2-1; tentative D call: TRBD2 (6 bases). The sequenced sample consisted of peripheral blood. For the CDR3, the DNA is TGTGCCAGTAGTACCGGGACTTTCGCAACCTACAATGAGCAGTTCTTC. It codes for CASSTGTFATYNEQFF.